Detailed here is one T cell receptor (beta chain). The data were taken from a study of blood T cell repertoires in COVID-19. Study-level information: Material from acute and convalescent COVID-19 was sourced from the United States, Italy and Spain. PBMCs, B-cell-depleted T cells, or T cells provided the cDNA or gDNA that made up the material.

V lost 0 bases, J lost 3 bases, and 12 bases lay in between. Looked up from germline, CDR1 is SGHDN and CDR2 is FVKESK. The length of the CDR3 is 16 residues. Authors' methods: Scientists estimated how many nucleated cells there were by amplifying reference gene primers. Sequenced by immunoSEQ multiplex PCR; TCRdb stores in-frame clones only, minus some. V and J calls and clone size are given by that table; D and trimming were obtained from the DNA. The table records around 150,000 clones, 80% to 90% of them present only once. The origin of this receptor is a woman aged 60-70 years with active COVID-19. The V call is TRBV14, the J call TRBJ2-1; the D gene is possibly TRBD2 (5 bases). Material for sequencing was peripheral blood. CDR3 in DNA: TGTGCCAGCAGCCAAGATGTGGGAGCTCTCTACAATGAGCAGTTCTTC. Its protein product is CASSQDVGALYNEQFF.